A selection of T cell receptor beta chains follows, all from one sample in a study of CD8+ T cells in alopecia areata. The data were produced by immunoSEQ multiplex PCR, yet TCRdb's version contains in-frame clones alone and is incomplete. The sample includes fewer than 250,000 clones, about three fifths of them seen just once. The input for sequencing was CD4+ T cells sorted from blood, taken at week 4, from a patient treated with tofacitinib. The receptor source for this set is a human donor with alopecia areata. The conserved cysteine and the conserved F or W are not part of the CDR3 here. Fields, in order: J gene, CDR3 length, V gene, CDR3 protein.

j_gene: TRBJ2-5
len: 11
v_gene: TRBV27
CDR3aa: ASSKTGGETQY

j_gene: TRBJ2-5
len: 13
v_gene: TRBV5-4
CDR3aa: ASSPTSGSEETQY

j_gene: TRBJ2-5
len: 12
v_gene: TRBV5-5
CDR3aa: ASSLTTAQETQY

j_gene: TRBJ1-5
len: 10
v_gene: TRBV30
CDR3aa: AWRTGNQPQH

j_gene: TRBJ2-2
len: 12
v_gene: TRBV9
CDR3aa: ASNPQGAAGELF

j_gene: TRBJ2-2
len: 11
v_gene: TRBV6-5
CDR3aa: ASSGLSGGELF

j_gene: TRBJ1-2
len: 12
v_gene: TRBV11-2
CDR3aa: ASSPLGGGYGYT

j_gene: TRBJ2-6
len: 13
v_gene: TRBV4-1
CDR3aa: ASSQEGFGANVLT

j_gene: TRBJ2-5
len: 13
v_gene: TRBV5-1
CDR3aa: ASSGAGALSETQY

j_gene: TRBJ2-3
len: 11
v_gene: TRBV13
CDR3aa: ASSLGRMDTQY

j_gene: TRBJ2-7
len: 14
v_gene: TRBV18
CDR3aa: ASSRNSGTGGDEQY

j_gene: TRBJ2-7
len: 10
v_gene: TRBV2
CDR3aa: ASSEKEGEQY

j_gene: TRBJ1-6
len: 11
v_gene: TRBV9
CDR3aa: ASSAGPASPLH

j_gene: TRBJ1-5
len: 13
v_gene: TRBV30
CDR3aa: AWSVRQGAGQPQH

j_gene: TRBJ1-1
len: 13
v_gene: TRBV5-1
CDR3aa: ASSLGQGANTEAF

j_gene: TRBJ2-3
len: 9
v_gene: TRBV29-1
CDR3aa: SVGSTDTQY

j_gene: TRBJ1-6
len: 12
v_gene: TRBV30
CDR3aa: AWIKQDLNSPLH

j_gene: TRBJ2-2
len: 11
v_gene: TRBV25-1
CDR3aa: ASSEPNTGELF

j_gene: TRBJ2-6
len: 13
v_gene: TRBV6-1
CDR3aa: ASSERLSGANVLT

j_gene: TRBJ1-1
len: 11
v_gene: TRBV18
CDR3aa: ASYGQENTEAF

j_gene: -
len: 11
v_gene: TRBV30
CDR3aa: ASDSPNSYEQY

j_gene: TRBJ1-5
len: 13
v_gene: TRBV5-1
CDR3aa: ASSLIPGGNQPQH

j_gene: TRBJ1-6
len: 12
v_gene: TRBV19
CDR3aa: ASRPGSLSSPLH

j_gene: TRBJ1-6
len: 13
v_gene: TRBV5-1
CDR3aa: ASSSHVRTSGPLH

j_gene: TRBJ2-7
len: 10
v_gene: TRBV6-5
CDR3aa: ASSNPTGIGY

j_gene: TRBJ2-7
len: 13
v_gene: TRBV5-6
CDR3aa: ASRTNGFMNYEQY

j_gene: TRBJ2-3
len: 11
v_gene: TRBV7-2
CDR3aa: ASSPMYADTQY

j_gene: TRBJ2-7
len: 12
v_gene: TRBV14
CDR3aa: ASSQDRQSHEQY

j_gene: TRBJ2-3
len: 13
v_gene: TRBV5-4
CDR3aa: ASSTPPSRTDTQY

j_gene: TRBJ2-5
len: 11
v_gene: TRBV29-1
CDR3aa: SVELQAGETQY

j_gene: TRBJ2-2
len: 11
v_gene: TRBV7-8
CDR3aa: ASSPRETGELF

j_gene: TRBJ1-2
len: 10
v_gene: TRBV29-1
CDR3aa: SVEGSPYGYT

j_gene: TRBJ1-6
len: 11
v_gene: TRBV29-1
CDR3aa: SALTGADSPLH

j_gene: TRBJ1-2
len: 12
v_gene: TRBV7-9
CDR3aa: ASSPWTGGAGYT

j_gene: TRBJ2-6
len: 15
v_gene: TRBV27
CDR3aa: ASSLGQGVSGANVLT

j_gene: TRBJ2-1
len: 12
v_gene: TRBV30
CDR3aa: AWSFSQTYNEQF

j_gene: TRBJ2-7
len: 15
v_gene: TRBV5-1
CDR3aa: ASSRLETGTSEYEQY

j_gene: TRBJ2-2
len: 15
v_gene: TRBV4-2
CDR3aa: ASSQAPGQGARGELF

j_gene: TRBJ1-6
len: 12
v_gene: TRBV5-7
CDR3aa: ASSLVQGKSPLH

j_gene: TRBJ2-3
len: 12
v_gene: TRBV10-3
CDR3aa: AISSSGGADTQY

j_gene: TRBJ1-1
len: 11
v_gene: TRBV29-1
CDR3aa: SPRPGMNTEAF

j_gene: TRBJ2-7
len: 11
v_gene: TRBV27
CDR3aa: ASSFSASYEQY

j_gene: TRBJ2-7
len: 11
v_gene: TRBV19
CDR3aa: ASIIGPAYEQY

j_gene: TRBJ1-2
len: 12
v_gene: TRBV30
CDR3aa: AWSVPPRGYGYT

j_gene: TRBJ2-1
len: 12
v_gene: TRBV11-2
CDR3aa: ASSLVRGRGEQF

j_gene: TRBJ1-3
len: 14
v_gene: TRBV4-1
CDR3aa: ASSQDATVSGNTIY

j_gene: TRBJ2-3
len: 14
v_gene: TRBV2
CDR3aa: ASSLTSGGVSDTQY

j_gene: TRBJ2-1
len: 11
v_gene: TRBV19
CDR3aa: ASSWGTYNEQF

j_gene: TRBJ2-6
len: 16
v_gene: TRBV19
CDR3aa: ASNTRPAGPAGANVLT

j_gene: TRBJ2-5
len: 12
v_gene: TRBV6-1
CDR3aa: ASLPLGAVETQY

j_gene: TRBJ1-5
len: 14
v_gene: TRBV4-1
CDR3aa: ASSPNAGFSNQPQH

j_gene: TRBJ1-5
len: 11
v_gene: TRBV19
CDR3aa: ASSDTFNQPQH

j_gene: TRBJ2-7
len: 12
v_gene: TRBV7-2
CDR3aa: ASSSLGQSGEQY

j_gene: TRBJ2-5
len: 10
v_gene: TRBV11-2
CDR3aa: ASSRTQETQY

j_gene: TRBJ2-1
len: 11
v_gene: TRBV29-1
CDR3aa: SVVWRGGQEQF

j_gene: TRBJ1-6
len: 14
v_gene: TRBV4-1
CDR3aa: ASSQVPSSYNSPLH

j_gene: TRBJ1-5
len: 13
v_gene: TRBV10-3
CDR3aa: AISGSGYSNQPQH

j_gene: TRBJ2-7
len: 12
v_gene: TRBV5-1
CDR3aa: ASSRGTGSYEQY